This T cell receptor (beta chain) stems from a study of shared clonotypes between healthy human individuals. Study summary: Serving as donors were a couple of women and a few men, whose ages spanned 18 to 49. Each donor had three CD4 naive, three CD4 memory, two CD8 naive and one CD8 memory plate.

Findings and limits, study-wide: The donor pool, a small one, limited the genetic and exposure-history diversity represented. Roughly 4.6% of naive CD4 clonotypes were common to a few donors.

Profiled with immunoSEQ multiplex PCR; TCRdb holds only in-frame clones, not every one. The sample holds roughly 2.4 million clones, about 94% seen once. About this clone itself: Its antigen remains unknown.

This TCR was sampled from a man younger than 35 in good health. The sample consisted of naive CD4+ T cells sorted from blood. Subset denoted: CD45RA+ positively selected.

The CDR3 DNA sequence: TGTGCCAGCAGCGCGGACAGGGGGGGTTTCCAAGAGACCCAGTACTTC. Its translation is CASSADRGGFQETQYF. The gene calls are TRBV9 and TRBJ2-5; 10 nucleotides match TRBD1. Trimming at V came to 3 bases and at J to 1 base, leaving 6 bases not matched to a gene. The CDR3 is 16 amino acids. The germline CDR1 and CDR2 sequences are SGDLS and YYNGEE.